A single sample is the source of the 24 T cell receptor beta chains below, sequenced in a study of shared clonotypes between healthy human individuals. Produced via immunoSEQ multiplex PCR; TCRdb's table is partial and in-frame only. The sample lists 600,000 to 750,000 clones, around 72% occurring once. The sequencing sample was made of memory CD4+ T cells sorted from blood. Subset specified: CD45RA-negative fraction. The receptors were gathered from a woman in her thirties in good health.

The chain is built from TRBV2 and TRBJ1-5; TRBD1 is a possible D gene (5 bases). The germline V gene encodes CDR1 SNHLY and CDR2 FYNNEI. This CDR3 is built from 17 residues. Between the trimmed V and J ends, which lost 5 bases and 1 base, there was a span of 18 bases. CDR3 region: CASSRRTWGSSNQPQHF. The CDR3 DNA sequence: TGTGCCAGCAGTCGAAGAACCTGGGGCTCGAGCAATCAGCCCCAGCATTTT.

The CDR3 spells CASSFRIDQPQHF. DNA of the CDR3: TGTGCCAGCAGTTTCCGAATTGATCAGCCCCAGCATTTT. V usage is TRBV2 and J usage is TRBJ1-5; D ambiguous. Germline-derived CDR1 and CDR2 are SNHLY and FYNNEI. The CDR3 contains 13 residues. V was cut by 5 bases and J by 5 bases, with 10 bases left in between.

The V and J genes are TRBV5-1 and TRBJ2-1; 8 bases match TRBD2. This CDR3 is built from 15 residues. J gave up 4 bases and V 2 bases, and 5 bases lay outside the gene matches. CDR1 and CDR2 from the germline V gene are SGHRS and YFSETQ. The CDR3 DNA reads TGCGCCAGCAGCTTCCAGCGGGAGACTTACAATGAGCAGTTCTTC. This encodes CASSFQRETYNEQFF.

The chain has TRBV9 and TRBJ2-7; D uncertain. CDR3 length: 15 residues. Germline-derived CDR1 and CDR2 are SGDLS and YYNGEE. Trimming removed 4 bases at V and 0 bases at J, with 14 bases between. The CDR3 protein is CASSSTSTGSYEQYF. The CDR3 nucleotides read TGTGCCAGCAGCTCTACCTCGACCGGCTCCTACGAGCAGTACTTC.

The chain employs TRBV7-6 and TRBJ2-5; no reliable D call. This CDR3 has 13 amino acids. Germline lookup yields CDR1 SGHVS and CDR2 FNYEAQ. The ends were cut back, 6 bases at V and 8 bases at J, with 16 bases in the middle. The DNA for the CDR3 is TGTGCCAGCAGGTTGCTGACGGAGAGTACCCAGTACTTC. This encodes CASRLLTESTQYF.

The chain joins TRBV19 to TRBJ2-1; maybe TRBD2 (6 bases). V lost 7 bases and J lost 0, with 13 bases in between. The CDR3 is made up of 15 amino acids. The V gene's germline CDR1 is LNHDA and CDR2 SQIVND (reference sequence). The CDR3 region has the DNA TGTGCCAGTAAGCCGGGACTGAGCTCCTACAATGAGCAGTTCTTC. It yields the protein CASKPGLSSYNEQFF.

The gene calls are TRBV18 and TRBJ2-4; TRBD2 aligns across 11 bases. CDR3 size: 17 residues. Trimming took 5 bases from V and 0 from J; bases not matched to a gene: 6. The germline gives CDR1 KGHSH, CDR2 LQKENI. The CDR3 nucleotides are TGTGCCAGCTCAGTGACTAGCGGGGATCTAGCCAAAAACATTCAGTACTTC. The encoded protein is CASSVTSGDLAKNIQYF. Supplemented by reference TRBV18 and TRBJ2-4, the full variable domain reads NAGVMQNPRHLVRRRGQEARLRCSPMKGHSHVYWYRQLPEEGLKFMVYLQKENIIDESGMPKERFSAEFPKEGPSILRIQQVVRGDSAAYFCASSVTSGDLAKNIQYFGAGTRLSVL.

The chain employs TRBV5-1 and TRBJ1-3; no firm D call. CDR1 SGHRS and CDR2 YFSETQ come from the germline V gene. V gave up 5 bases and J gave up 3 bases, with 18 bases separating them. The CDR3 consists of 16 residues. For the CDR3, the DNA is TGCGCCAGCAGACGGGAGGAGGGTATGGGTGGAAACACCATATATTTT. This translates into CASRREEGMGGNTIYF.

Remarks on this clone: A much more abundant neighbour one base away suggests this may be a read error. Additional DNA sequences in this sample encode the identical CDR3. The chain couples TRBV5-1 to TRBJ1-5; 11 bases line up with TRBD1. CDR1 and CDR2 (germline): SGHRS, YFSETQ. The J segment lost 5 bases and the V segment lost 4 bases, leaving 2 bases of the junction unmatched. The CDR3 sequence is 14 residues long. CDR3 bases: TGCGCCAGCAGCACGGGACAGGGGGATCAGCCCCAGCATTTT. Amino acids: CASSTGQGDQPQHF.

This rearrangement joins TRBV6-1 to TRBJ1-3; D is perhaps TRBD1 (6 bases). Germline CDR1 MNHNS, CDR2 SASEGT. V lost 6 bases and J lost 2, with 11 bases in between. The CDR3 loop spans 14 amino acids. CDR3 DNA sequence: TGTGCCAGCAGGTCGGGACACCCTGGAAACACCATATATTTT. Translated, it gives CASRSGHPGNTIYF.

This chain joins TRBV27 and TRBJ2-3, with 10 nucleotides matching TRBD1. V trimming: 3 bases; J trimming: 5 bases; junction bases outside the gene matches: 14. The CDR3 covers 18 residues. CDR1 and CDR2 (germline): MNHEY, SMNVEV (reference sequence). Here the CDR3 DNA reads TGTGCCAGCAGTTTCTACTCCCGCCGACAGGGGGCACGAGATACGCAGTATTTT. Protein product: CASSFYSRRQGARDTQYF.

CDR3 nucleotides: TGCGCCAGCAGCGGGGGGCTGGGTTTGACTCAAGAGACCCAGTACTTC. Translating gives CASSGGLGLTQETQYF. The chain employs TRBV10-2 and TRBJ2-5, with D possibly matching TRBD2 (7 bases). Germline V gene sequence: CDR1 WSHSY, CDR2 SAAADI. With 6 bases removed from V and 2 bases from J, the gap between germline ends came to 19 bases. CDR3 size: 16 residues.

CDR3 sequence (DNA): TGTGCCAGCAGTCAAAACTACGGAAACACCATATATTTT. Translating gives CASSQNYGNTIYF. J is TRBJ1-3 and V is TRBV6-6, with unresolved D. CDR1 and CDR2 from the germline V gene are MNHNY and SVGAGI (reference sequence). The V end was cut by 5 bases, the J end by 4 bases, with 9 bases between. The CDR3 runs to 13 residues.

The chain carries TRBV18 and TRBJ2-3; D possibly corresponds to TRBD2 (6 bases). CDR1 is KGHSH, CDR2 LQKENI, per germline. The V and J ends lost 2 bases and 3 bases respectively, with 12 bases between them. The CDR3 sequence is 15 residues long. The CDR3, as DNA: TGTGCCAGCTCACCAGTCCTTAGCGGAACAGATACGCAGTATTTT. This gives the protein CASSPVLSGTDTQYF.

The chain links TRBV7-2 to TRBJ2-2; D ambiguous. V was clipped by 0 bases and J by 5 bases, with 4 bases between them. The length of the CDR3 is 13 residues. Germline CDR1 and CDR2: SGHTA and FQGNSA. CDR3 sequence reads: CASSLAGTGELFF. CDR3 sequence (DNA): TGTGCCAGCAGCTTAGCAGGGACCGGGGAGCTGTTTTTT.

V is TRBV2 and J is TRBJ2-4; D possibly matches TRBD1 or TRBD2 (6 bases each). Germline V gene lookup returns CDR1 SNHLY and CDR2 FYNNEI. Trimming stripped 7 bases from V and 1 base from J, with 17 bases between. This CDR3 region has 16 residues. CDR3: CASTPDWGAAKNIQYF. The CDR3 region has the DNA TGTGCCAGCACTCCCGACTGGGGGGCGGCCAAAAACATTCAGTACTTC.

This chain links TRBV7-2 with TRBJ1-5; weak D call: TRBD1 (5 bases). The CDR3 totals 15 residues. Germline CDR1 and CDR2: SGHTA and FQGNSA. The V gene lost 8 bases and the J gene lost 1 base, with 15 bases spanning the gap. The CDR3 reads CASGSLRASNQPQHF. CDR3 DNA: TGTGCCAGCGGGAGTCTCAGGGCCAGCAATCAGCCCCAGCATTTT.

The genes are TRBV11-2 and TRBJ1-4; no reliable D call. CDR3 length: 15 amino acids. Per germline, CDR1 SGHAT and CDR2 FQNNGV. V dropped 4 bases and J dropped 2 bases, with 11 bases sitting between them. The CDR3 sequence: CASSSPVRTNEKLFF. The CDR3 DNA reads as TGTGCCAGCAGCTCACCGGTTCGCACTAATGAAAAACTGTTTTTT.

The chain recombines TRBV5-4 with TRBJ2-1, with 11 bases that match TRBD2. V was clipped by 7 bases and J by 7 bases; unmatched bases: 13. This CDR3 has 16 residues. Germline V gives CDR1 SGHNT, CDR2 YYREEE (reference sequence). The CDR3 DNA sequence: TGTGCCAGCCGCTACGATCTAGCGGGAGGCGGAAATGAGCAGTTCTTC. This gives the protein CASRYDLAGGGNEQFF.

The rearrangement uses TRBV5-1 and TRBJ1-5, with a tentative D call TRBD1 (5 bases). CDR3 length equals 14 residues. CDR1 SGHRS and CDR2 YFSETQ come from the germline V gene. Trimming left V 0 bases short and J 5 bases short, with 9 bases between. The CDR3 reads CASSLGWGDQPQHF. CDR3 DNA sequence: TGCGCCAGCAGCTTGGGTTGGGGGGATCAGCCCCAGCATTTT. The whole variable domain, remainder taken from reference TRBV5-1 and TRBJ1-5, is KAGVTQTPRYLIKTRGQQVTLSCSPISGHRSVSWYQQTPGQGLQFLFEYFSETQRNKGNFPGRFSGRQFSNSRSEMNVSTLELGDSALYLCASSLGWGDQPQHFGDGTRLSIL.

This clone was detected only a few times. The CDR3 sequence is CASSQGTQPQHF. In DNA, the CDR3 is TGTGCCAGCAGCCAGGGTACTCAGCCCCAGCATTTT. V gene TRBV7-9 combines with J gene TRBJ1-5; a possible D gene is TRBD1 (5 bases). This CDR3 comprises 12 residues. CDR1 is SEHNR and CDR2 is FQNEAQ in the germline V gene (reference sequence). The V end lost 5 bases, the J end lost 6 bases, and 8 bases lay between the germline ends.

The genes are TRBV27 and TRBJ2-1, with TRBD2 matching over 10 bases. CDR3 size: 15 residues. Germline CDR1 MNHEY, CDR2 SMNVEV (reference sequence). Germline trimming cut 10 bases from V and 9 bases from J; bases unmatched to any gene: 15. CDR3 amino acids: CATEPTSGKIGEQFF. DNA for the CDR3: TGTGCCACCGAACCCACTAGCGGGAAAATCGGTGAGCAGTTCTTC.

This clone was picked up a small number of times. This CDR3 is also generated by other DNA sequences in the sample. DNA of the CDR3: TGTGCCAGCTCACCCTTCACAGATACGCAGTATTTT. Residues: CASSPFTDTQYF. The chain couples TRBV18 to TRBJ2-3; D is undetermined. This CDR3 has 12 amino acids. Trimming took off 3 bases at V and 2 bases at J, with 3 bases between the two ends. From germline, CDR1 is KGHSH and CDR2 LQKENI.

The chain is built from TRBV15 and TRBJ1-2; TRBD1 might be the D (6 bases). V dropped 0 bases and J dropped 4 bases, with 18 bases sitting between them. Germline-derived CDR1 and CDR2 are LNHNV and YYDKDF (reference sequence). This CDR3 is built from 17 residues. Here the CDR3 DNA reads TGTGCCACCAGCAGAGAGTTCTGGGGGGAAGGGGGCTATGGCTACACCTTC. Encoded protein: CATSREFWGEGGYGYTF.